Listed here are 22 T cell receptor beta chains from one sample, sequenced in a study of shared clonotypes between healthy human individuals. The method was immunoSEQ multiplex PCR; TCRdb's version includes in-frame clones alone and lacks a portion of them. The table shows millions of clones, with more than 80% occurring only once. Material: naive CD4+ T cells from PBMCs. Documented subset: CD45RA+ positively selected. These receptors all come from a young man in good health. Some clones in this sample may be carry-over from other donors' samples.

The V call is TRBV14, the J call TRBJ2-2, with 12 bases aligning to TRBD2. With 0 bases clipped from V and 5 bases from J, the junction kept 4 bases outside the gene matches. This CDR3 is 17 amino acids long. Germline CDR1 SGHDN, CDR2 FVKESK. The CDR3 loop is CASSQDPGLAGTGELFF. The CDR3 DNA is TGTGCCAGCAGCCAAGACCCGGGACTAGCGGGTACCGGGGAGCTGTTTTTT.

In the case of this clone: Other DNA sequences in the sample encode the same CDR3. V gene TRBV18 combines with J gene TRBJ2-3; D gene ambiguous. Germline CDR1 reads KGHSH; CDR2 reads LQKENI. The CDR3 has 12 residues. V lost 5 bases, J lost 1 base, and 4 bases lay in between. In DNA form, the CDR3 reads TGTGCCAGCTCAAGGGGCACAGATACGCAGTATTTT. This gives the protein CASSRGTDTQYF.

The chain's CDR3 is CASSLAGSAGNEYF. In DNA, the CDR3 is TGTGCCAGCAGCTTAGCCGGGTCCGCAGGGAACGAGTACTTC. This chain connects TRBV7-9 to TRBJ2-7; a possible D gene is TRBD1 (5 bases). The CDR3 has 14 amino acids. Trimming shortened V by 0 bases and J by 11 bases, and 17 bases separated the two germline ends. The germline V gene encodes CDR1 SEHNR and CDR2 FQNEAQ (reference sequence). The complete variable domain, with remaining parts taken from reference TRBV7-9 and TRBJ2-7, reads DTGVSQNPRHKITKRGQNVTFRCDPISEHNRLYWYRQTLGQGPEFLTYFQNEAQLEKSRLLSDRFSAERPKGSFSTLEIQRTEQGDSAMYLCASSLAGSAGNEYFGPGTRLTVT.

The chain uses TRBV6-1 and TRBJ1-4; the D is unclear. The CDR3 loop spans 13 amino acids. Per the germline V gene, CDR1 is MNHNS and CDR2 is SASEGT. Trimming removed 6 bases from V and 8 bases from J, with 13 bases in between. The CDR3 region is CASRTTVYEKLFF. In nucleotides, the CDR3 is TGTGCCAGCAGGACTACAGTATACGAAAAACTGTTTTTT.

V gene TRBV28 combines with J gene TRBJ1-2; D not certain. This CDR3 has 14 amino acids. In germline, CDR1 is MDHEN, CDR2 SYDVKM. The V end lost 7 bases, the J end lost 2 bases, and 14 bases lay between the germline ends. This CDR3 is CASNPGSRNYGYTF. In nucleotides, the CDR3 is TGTGCCAGCAACCCGGGGTCCCGAAACTATGGCTACACCTTC.

The chain uses TRBV4-3 and TRBJ1-3, with 9 bases aligning to TRBD1. CDR3 length: 16 residues. Germline-derived CDR1 and CDR2 are LGHNA and YSLEER. V trimming: 5 bases; J trimming: 0 bases; junction bases outside the gene matches: 5. This CDR3 reads CASSVDRGSSGNTIYF. In nucleotides, the CDR3 is TGCGCCAGCAGCGTGGACAGGGGATCCTCTGGAAACACCATATATTTT.

The genes are TRBV29-1 and TRBJ2-3; D is unresolved. From germline, CDR1 is SQVTM and CDR2 ANQGSEA. This CDR3 is 12 amino acids long. V was trimmed by 2 bases and J by 4 bases, leaving 7 bases between them. In DNA form, the CDR3 reads TGCAGCGTTGAACACTACTCAGATACGCAGTATTTT. Translated, it gives CSVEHYSDTQYF.

The rearrangement uses TRBV5-1 and TRBJ1-1; no reliable D call. In germline, CDR1 is SGHRS, CDR2 YFSETQ. The ends were cut back, 2 bases at V and 4 bases at J, with 6 bases in the middle. The length of the CDR3 is 12 residues. The CDR3 nucleotides read TGCGCCAGCAGCTTATCCTTCACTGAAGCTTTCTTT. The encoded protein is CASSLSFTEAFF.

This chain joins TRBV11-2 and TRBJ1-3, with D unresolved. CDR3 length equals 15 residues. CDR1 and CDR2 (germline): SGHAT, FQNNGV. V was pared by 4 bases and J by 2 bases, with 12 bases between. The CDR3: CASSYGALPGNTIYF. For the CDR3, the DNA is TGTGCCAGCAGCTACGGAGCGCTCCCTGGAAACACCATATATTTT.

The rearrangement links TRBV5-1 to TRBJ1-2, with TRBD1 as a possible D gene (6 bases). V was shortened by 4 bases and J by 4 bases, with 11 bases between the two germline ends. Germline lookup yields CDR1 SGHRS and CDR2 YFSETQ. This CDR3 has 13 residues. CDR3 in amino acids: CASSPDSFYGYTF. The CDR3, as DNA: TGCGCCAGCAGCCCGGACAGCTTCTATGGCTACACCTTC.

The rearrangement links TRBV29-1 to TRBJ1-2, with D perhaps TRBD1 (5 bases). V was shortened by 0 bases and J by 0 bases, with 14 bases between the two germline ends. Germline V lookup: CDR1 SQVTM, CDR2 ANQGSEA. The CDR3 extends over 16 amino acids. The CDR3 protein is CSVEDPQGKANYGYTF. CDR3 coding DNA: TGCAGCGTTGAAGATCCCCAGGGAAAAGCTAACTATGGCTACACCTTC.

The V gene is TRBV7-2, the J gene TRBJ2-2; possible D gene TRBD2, 6 bases. The length of the CDR3 is 16 residues. Trimming took 2 bases from V and 1 from J, leaving 11 bases between them. Germline CDR1 and CDR2: SGHTA and FQGNSA. The CDR3 nucleotides are TGTGCCAGCAGCTTAAGGCTAGCGAGGAACACCGGGGAGCTGTTTTTT. This codes for CASSLRLARNTGELFF.

The rearrangement links TRBV2 to TRBJ1-1; D unclear. Germline CDR1 is SNHLY and CDR2 is FYNNEI. This CDR3 comprises 14 residues. V gave up 6 bases and J gave up 5 bases, with 16 bases separating them. CDR3 DNA: TGTGCCAGCAGCCGAGAAGGAGGGCAAACTGAAGCTTTCTTT. It specifies CASSREGGQTEAFF.

The chain employs TRBV4-1 and TRBJ2-1, with D perhaps given as TRBD1 or TRBD2 (5 bases each). V was cut by 4 bases and J by 2 bases, with 9 bases left in between. This CDR3 spans 14 amino acids. The germline V gene encodes CDR1 MGHRA and CDR2 YSYEKL. The CDR3 nucleotides are TGCGCCAGCAGCCTTGGGGGTCCCTACAATGAGCAGTTCTTC. As protein: CASSLGGPYNEQFF.

This chain connects TRBV7-3 to TRBJ2-6; a weak D match, TRBD2 (5 bases). The germline gives CDR1 SGHTA, CDR2 FQGTGA. The V end lost 4 bases, the J end lost 1 base, and 8 bases lay between the germline ends. This CDR3 is 15 amino acids long. The CDR3 DNA reads as TGTGCCAGCAGCTCCACTAGATCTGGGGCCAACGTCCTGACTTTC. This gives the protein CASSSTRSGANVLTF.

In this sample, this clone turned up a few times. V and J are TRBV19 and TRBJ1-5; 8 nucleotides line up with TRBD1. Germline V gene data show CDR1 as LNHDA and CDR2 as SQIVND (reference sequence). J was trimmed by 5 bases and V by 3 bases; bases with no gene match: 6. The CDR3 loop spans 15 amino acids. The CDR3 sequence: CASSIRGQGYQPQHF. For the CDR3, the DNA is TGTGCCAGTAGTATCCGCGGACAGGGCTATCAGCCCCAGCATTTT.

CDR3 region: CASMRGTGYHEQYF. In DNA form, the CDR3 reads TGTGCCAGCATGAGGGGGACAGGGTACCACGAGCAGTACTTC. This chain uses TRBV27 with TRBJ2-7; 9 nucleotides line up with TRBD1. Per germline, CDR1 MNHEY and CDR2 SMNVEV (reference sequence). J lost 5 bases, V lost 7 bases, and 9 bases had no gene match. This CDR3 has 14 amino acids.

A single count supports this clone. The chain is built from TRBV6-5 and TRBJ2-1; D is unresolved. Trimming cost V 0 bases and J 5 bases, with 14 bases left between them. Germline CDR1 is MNHEY and CDR2 is SVGAGI. This CDR3 has 16 amino acids. The CDR3 DNA is TGTGCCAGCAGTTACTCGCCGGACGGTGGGAACAATGAGCAGTTCTTC. This sequence encodes CASSYSPDGGNNEQFF.

This clone was recorded a few times. The chain carries TRBV6-1 and TRBJ1-2, with D hard to call. This CDR3 comprises 13 residues. V lost 1 base and J 2 bases, leaving 5 bases between the germline ends. Looked up from germline, CDR1 is MNHNS and CDR2 is SASEGT. The CDR3 spells CASSEDGNYGYTF. The CDR3 DNA follows: TGTGCCAGCAGTGAAGACGGGAACTATGGCTACACCTTC.

This clone was observed once. This chain uses TRBV30 with TRBJ1-4; D is unclear. Germline values: CDR1 GTSNPN, CDR2 SVGIG (reference sequence). There are 15 residues in the CDR3. With 4 bases removed from V and 10 bases from J, the gap between germline ends came to 22 bases. CDR3 residues: CAWTKTDRGGGKLFF. The CDR3 DNA follows: TGTGCCTGGACTAAAACGGACCGCGGTGGTGGAAAACTGTTTTTT.

The rearrangement uses TRBV7-2 and TRBJ2-1; D is uncertain. There are 14 residues in the CDR3. Germline CDR1 and CDR2: SGHTA and FQGNSA. V lost 1 base to trimming and J lost 7 bases, with 11 bases between them. CDR3 DNA sequence: TGTGCCAGCAGCTTAGTAGGCAGGTTAAATGAGCAGTTCTTC. Protein product: CASSLVGRLNEQFF.

The sample holds one count of this clone. The CDR3 protein is CASSRGLAGGNYNEQFF. CDR3 nucleotide sequence: TGTGCCAGCAGCCGAGGACTAGCGGGAGGGAACTACAATGAGCAGTTCTTC. The V gene is TRBV5-4, the J gene TRBJ2-1; 15 bases are shared with TRBD2. Trimming at V came to 4 bases and at J to 3 bases, leaving 5 bases not matched to a gene. The CDR3 extends over 17 amino acids. CDR1 is SGHNT, CDR2 YYREEE, per germline (reference sequence).